These 15 T cell receptor beta chains came from one sample sequenced in a study of shared clonotypes between healthy human individuals (dated by TCRdb to the early 2020s). Library prep was done by the immunoSEQ multiplex PCR assay. The table comes from immuneACCESS by way of TCRdb, which keeps in-frame sequences with V and J called. Part of the clones is missing from these tables; in studies checked, under half for an unresolved V gene and the rest for unknown reasons. The table for this sample lists about 2 million clones; 85% to 95% of them were counted only once. The leading ten clones occupy roughly 0.13% of the sample. Sample: naive CD4+ T cells sorted from blood. This sample's cell subset or site label indicates: CD45RA+ positively selected. The receptors derive from a young man in good health.

The CDR3 DNA reads TGCGCCAGCAGCCCTGGACAACGGCCAGATACGCAGTATTTT. It encodes CASSPGQRPDTQYF. The rearrangement links TRBV5-1 to TRBJ2-3, with a weak D call TRBD1 (5 bases). Trimming cost V 4 bases and J 4 bases, with 13 bases left between them. The germline gives CDR1 SGHRS, CDR2 YFSETQ. The CDR3 covers 14 residues.

This clone is a singleton in its sample. The chain combines TRBV4-3 with TRBJ1-4, with D uncertain. In germline, CDR1 is LGHNA, CDR2 YSLEER. V was clipped by 0 bases and J by 4 bases, with 12 bases between them. The CDR3 has 16 residues. The CDR3 DNA is TGCGCCAGCAGCCAAGACGTGACGACTGGTAATGAAAAACTGTTTTTT. This encodes CASSQDVTTGNEKLFF.

A note on this clone: Different DNA sequences within this sample yield the same CDR3. J is TRBJ2-7 and V is TRBV7-2; the D gene is possibly TRBD1 (6 bases). There are 15 residues in the CDR3. CDR1 and CDR2 from the germline V gene are SGHTA and FQGNSA. With 6 bases removed from V and 0 bases from J, the gap between germline ends came to 15 bases. The chain's CDR3 is CASSPDRLSSYEQYF. CDR3 sequence (DNA): TGTGCCAGCAGTCCCGACAGGCTGAGCTCCTACGAGCAGTACTTC. Looking up the rest from reference TRBV7-2 and TRBJ2-7 gives the full variable domain: GAGVSQSPSNKVTEKGKDVELRCDPISGHTALYWYRQSLGQGLEFLIYFQGNSAPDKSGLPSDRFSAERTGGSVSTLTIQRTQQEDSAVYLCASSPDRLSSYEQYFGPGTRLTVT.

This clone was seen just once. This rearrangement joins TRBV2 to TRBJ2-7; D ambiguous. Deletions cut 7 bases from V and 2 bases from J, with 9 bases between. This CDR3 has 12 residues. Germline lookup yields CDR1 SNHLY and CDR2 FYNNEI. CDR3: CASKGTPYEQYF. The DNA of the CDR3 is TGTGCCAGCAAGGGCACCCCCTACGAGCAGTACTTC. Full variable domain (remainder filled in from reference TRBV2 and TRBJ2-7): EPEVTQTPSHQVTQMGQEVILRCVPISNHLYFYWYRQILGQKVEFLVSFYNNEISEKSEIFDDQFSVERPDGSNFTLKIRSTKLEDSAMYFCASKGTPYEQYFGPGTRLTVT.

This clone was detected many times. This same CDR3 is encoded by further DNA sequences in the sample. The rearrangement joins TRBV18 to TRBJ1-1; no firm D call. The CDR3 has 13 residues. CDR1 KGHSH and CDR2 LQKENI come from the germline V gene. The V end was cut by 3 bases, the J end by 1 base, with 6 bases between. In DNA form, the CDR3 reads TGTGCCAGCTCACCTCGGGAGAACACTGAAGCTTTCTTT. Translated, it gives CASSPRENTEAFF.

This chain uses TRBV9 with TRBJ2-7; 8 bases match TRBD1. CDR3 length: 15 amino acids. Germline CDR1 SGDLS, CDR2 YYNGEE. The V segment lost 4 bases and the J segment 2 bases; nucleotides outside the gene matches: 8. The chain's CDR3 is CASSRRTGQTYEQYF. DNA of the CDR3: TGTGCCAGCAGCCGGCGGACAGGGCAGACCTACGAGCAGTACTTC.

The CDR3 sequence is CASSETGAHNSPLHF. DNA for the CDR3: TGTGCCAGCAGTGAAACCGGGGCGCATAATTCACCCCTCCACTTT. The chain employs TRBV6-1 and TRBJ1-6; TRBD1 might be the D (5 bases). Trimming cost V 2 bases and J 5 bases, with 10 bases left between them. CDR1 is MNHNS, CDR2 SASEGT, per germline. The CDR3 sequence is 15 residues long.

The gene calls are TRBV6-5 and TRBJ2-7; 8 nucleotides match TRBD2. Germline lookup yields CDR1 MNHEY and CDR2 SVGAGI. The CDR3 has 14 residues. Germline trimming cut 2 bases from V and 3 bases from J; bases unmatched to any gene: 3. The DNA of the CDR3 is TGTGCCAGCAGTTACATAGCGGGGATCTACGAGCAGTACTTC. Its translation is CASSYIAGIYEQYF.

J is TRBJ2-3 and V is TRBV30; either TRBD1 or TRBD2 may supply D (5 bases each). The CDR3 sequence is 13 residues long. V was cut by 1 base and J by 6 bases, with 11 bases left in between. CDR1 is GTSNPN, CDR2 SVGIG, per germline (reference sequence). As DNA, the CDR3 is TGTGCCTGGAGTGATAAGGGGACGGATACGCAGTATTTT. Its protein is CAWSDKGTDTQYF.

The chain couples TRBV5-4 to TRBJ1-1, with D possibly TRBD1 on 6 matching bases. CDR3 length: 14 residues. CDR1 and CDR2 from the germline V gene are SGHNT and YYREEE (reference sequence). V was shortened by 0 bases and J by 4 bases, with 10 bases between the two germline ends. The CDR3, as DNA: TGTGCCAGCAGCTTGGTCGGGGGCGGCACTGAAGCTTTCTTT. Protein sequence: CASSLVGGGTEAFF.

The chain recombines TRBV10-1 with TRBJ1-4, with 10 bases fitting TRBD1. Per germline, CDR1 WNHNN and CDR2 SYGVQD (reference sequence). The CDR3 is made up of 14 amino acids. V shed 3 bases and J 10 bases; nucleotides not matched to a gene: 5. DNA for the CDR3: TGCGCCAGCAGTGAAGGGACAGGGGACAGAAAACTGTTTTTT. Translation gives CASSEGTGDRKLFF.

CDR3 residues: CASSPKQGALLNSNQPQHF. CDR3 bases: TGTGCCAGCTCGCCGAAACAGGGGGCCCTTCTCAATAGCAATCAGCCCCAGCATTTT. This chain links TRBV18 with TRBJ1-5; 9 bases are a match to TRBD1. After removal of 6 bases from V and 0 bases from J, the junction contained 15 bases not matched to a gene. Germline V gives CDR1 KGHSH, CDR2 LQKENI. The CDR3 runs 19 residues.

As regards this clone: The same CDR3 is also encoded by other DNA sequences in this sample. The chain has TRBV9 and TRBJ2-7; 11 bases align to TRBD1. The length of the CDR3 is 15 residues. V lost 4 bases to trimming and J lost 0 bases; unmatched junction nucleotides: 3. Germline V gene lookup returns CDR1 SGDLS and CDR2 YYNGEE. The CDR3 DNA reads as TGTGCCAGCAGCTTGGGACAGGGGGGCTCCTACGAGCAGTACTTC. Its translation: CASSLGQGGSYEQYF.

V is TRBV5-4 and J is TRBJ2-7; 8 bases are a match to TRBD2. The CDR3 loop spans 14 amino acids. Per the germline V gene, CDR1 is SGHNT and CDR2 is YYREEE (reference sequence). V trimming: 3 bases; J trimming: 5 bases; junction bases outside the gene matches: 7. For the CDR3, the DNA is TGTGCCAGCAGCTCCGGACTAGCTTTCAACGAGCAGTACTTC. Its protein product is CASSSGLAFNEQYF.

The rearrangement joins TRBV28 to TRBJ1-5, with 9 bases identical to TRBD1. The CDR3 is 16 residues long. CDR1 is MDHEN, CDR2 SYDVKM, per germline. The V and J ends lost 6 bases and 0 bases, in that order; junction bases with no gene match: 6. The CDR3 bases are TGTGCCAGCAGCCTTGGACAGGGGATTAGCAATCAGCCCCAGCATTTT. Translated: CASSLGQGISNQPQHF.